The entry that follows covers one T cell receptor beta chain sequence. The data are from a study of blood T cell repertoires in COVID-19. Between the trimmed V and J ends, which lost 5 bases and 3 bases, there was a span of 17 bases. The CDR3 has 15 amino acids. Germline V CDR1 and CDR2: MNHEY, SMNVEV (reference sequence). Profiled with immunoSEQ multiplex PCR; TCRdb holds only in-frame clones, not every one. The repertoire holds roughly 140,000 clones, with about 80% as singletons. The genes are TRBV27 and TRBJ2-7; TRBD1 is a possible D gene (6 bases). This TCR came from a human donor in a cohort sampled during active COVID-19. What was sequenced was peripheral blood. CDR3 bases: TGTGCCAGCAGTGCCTCCGGGACACCCGTCTACGAGCAGTACTTC. It is translated as CASSASGTPVYEQYF.